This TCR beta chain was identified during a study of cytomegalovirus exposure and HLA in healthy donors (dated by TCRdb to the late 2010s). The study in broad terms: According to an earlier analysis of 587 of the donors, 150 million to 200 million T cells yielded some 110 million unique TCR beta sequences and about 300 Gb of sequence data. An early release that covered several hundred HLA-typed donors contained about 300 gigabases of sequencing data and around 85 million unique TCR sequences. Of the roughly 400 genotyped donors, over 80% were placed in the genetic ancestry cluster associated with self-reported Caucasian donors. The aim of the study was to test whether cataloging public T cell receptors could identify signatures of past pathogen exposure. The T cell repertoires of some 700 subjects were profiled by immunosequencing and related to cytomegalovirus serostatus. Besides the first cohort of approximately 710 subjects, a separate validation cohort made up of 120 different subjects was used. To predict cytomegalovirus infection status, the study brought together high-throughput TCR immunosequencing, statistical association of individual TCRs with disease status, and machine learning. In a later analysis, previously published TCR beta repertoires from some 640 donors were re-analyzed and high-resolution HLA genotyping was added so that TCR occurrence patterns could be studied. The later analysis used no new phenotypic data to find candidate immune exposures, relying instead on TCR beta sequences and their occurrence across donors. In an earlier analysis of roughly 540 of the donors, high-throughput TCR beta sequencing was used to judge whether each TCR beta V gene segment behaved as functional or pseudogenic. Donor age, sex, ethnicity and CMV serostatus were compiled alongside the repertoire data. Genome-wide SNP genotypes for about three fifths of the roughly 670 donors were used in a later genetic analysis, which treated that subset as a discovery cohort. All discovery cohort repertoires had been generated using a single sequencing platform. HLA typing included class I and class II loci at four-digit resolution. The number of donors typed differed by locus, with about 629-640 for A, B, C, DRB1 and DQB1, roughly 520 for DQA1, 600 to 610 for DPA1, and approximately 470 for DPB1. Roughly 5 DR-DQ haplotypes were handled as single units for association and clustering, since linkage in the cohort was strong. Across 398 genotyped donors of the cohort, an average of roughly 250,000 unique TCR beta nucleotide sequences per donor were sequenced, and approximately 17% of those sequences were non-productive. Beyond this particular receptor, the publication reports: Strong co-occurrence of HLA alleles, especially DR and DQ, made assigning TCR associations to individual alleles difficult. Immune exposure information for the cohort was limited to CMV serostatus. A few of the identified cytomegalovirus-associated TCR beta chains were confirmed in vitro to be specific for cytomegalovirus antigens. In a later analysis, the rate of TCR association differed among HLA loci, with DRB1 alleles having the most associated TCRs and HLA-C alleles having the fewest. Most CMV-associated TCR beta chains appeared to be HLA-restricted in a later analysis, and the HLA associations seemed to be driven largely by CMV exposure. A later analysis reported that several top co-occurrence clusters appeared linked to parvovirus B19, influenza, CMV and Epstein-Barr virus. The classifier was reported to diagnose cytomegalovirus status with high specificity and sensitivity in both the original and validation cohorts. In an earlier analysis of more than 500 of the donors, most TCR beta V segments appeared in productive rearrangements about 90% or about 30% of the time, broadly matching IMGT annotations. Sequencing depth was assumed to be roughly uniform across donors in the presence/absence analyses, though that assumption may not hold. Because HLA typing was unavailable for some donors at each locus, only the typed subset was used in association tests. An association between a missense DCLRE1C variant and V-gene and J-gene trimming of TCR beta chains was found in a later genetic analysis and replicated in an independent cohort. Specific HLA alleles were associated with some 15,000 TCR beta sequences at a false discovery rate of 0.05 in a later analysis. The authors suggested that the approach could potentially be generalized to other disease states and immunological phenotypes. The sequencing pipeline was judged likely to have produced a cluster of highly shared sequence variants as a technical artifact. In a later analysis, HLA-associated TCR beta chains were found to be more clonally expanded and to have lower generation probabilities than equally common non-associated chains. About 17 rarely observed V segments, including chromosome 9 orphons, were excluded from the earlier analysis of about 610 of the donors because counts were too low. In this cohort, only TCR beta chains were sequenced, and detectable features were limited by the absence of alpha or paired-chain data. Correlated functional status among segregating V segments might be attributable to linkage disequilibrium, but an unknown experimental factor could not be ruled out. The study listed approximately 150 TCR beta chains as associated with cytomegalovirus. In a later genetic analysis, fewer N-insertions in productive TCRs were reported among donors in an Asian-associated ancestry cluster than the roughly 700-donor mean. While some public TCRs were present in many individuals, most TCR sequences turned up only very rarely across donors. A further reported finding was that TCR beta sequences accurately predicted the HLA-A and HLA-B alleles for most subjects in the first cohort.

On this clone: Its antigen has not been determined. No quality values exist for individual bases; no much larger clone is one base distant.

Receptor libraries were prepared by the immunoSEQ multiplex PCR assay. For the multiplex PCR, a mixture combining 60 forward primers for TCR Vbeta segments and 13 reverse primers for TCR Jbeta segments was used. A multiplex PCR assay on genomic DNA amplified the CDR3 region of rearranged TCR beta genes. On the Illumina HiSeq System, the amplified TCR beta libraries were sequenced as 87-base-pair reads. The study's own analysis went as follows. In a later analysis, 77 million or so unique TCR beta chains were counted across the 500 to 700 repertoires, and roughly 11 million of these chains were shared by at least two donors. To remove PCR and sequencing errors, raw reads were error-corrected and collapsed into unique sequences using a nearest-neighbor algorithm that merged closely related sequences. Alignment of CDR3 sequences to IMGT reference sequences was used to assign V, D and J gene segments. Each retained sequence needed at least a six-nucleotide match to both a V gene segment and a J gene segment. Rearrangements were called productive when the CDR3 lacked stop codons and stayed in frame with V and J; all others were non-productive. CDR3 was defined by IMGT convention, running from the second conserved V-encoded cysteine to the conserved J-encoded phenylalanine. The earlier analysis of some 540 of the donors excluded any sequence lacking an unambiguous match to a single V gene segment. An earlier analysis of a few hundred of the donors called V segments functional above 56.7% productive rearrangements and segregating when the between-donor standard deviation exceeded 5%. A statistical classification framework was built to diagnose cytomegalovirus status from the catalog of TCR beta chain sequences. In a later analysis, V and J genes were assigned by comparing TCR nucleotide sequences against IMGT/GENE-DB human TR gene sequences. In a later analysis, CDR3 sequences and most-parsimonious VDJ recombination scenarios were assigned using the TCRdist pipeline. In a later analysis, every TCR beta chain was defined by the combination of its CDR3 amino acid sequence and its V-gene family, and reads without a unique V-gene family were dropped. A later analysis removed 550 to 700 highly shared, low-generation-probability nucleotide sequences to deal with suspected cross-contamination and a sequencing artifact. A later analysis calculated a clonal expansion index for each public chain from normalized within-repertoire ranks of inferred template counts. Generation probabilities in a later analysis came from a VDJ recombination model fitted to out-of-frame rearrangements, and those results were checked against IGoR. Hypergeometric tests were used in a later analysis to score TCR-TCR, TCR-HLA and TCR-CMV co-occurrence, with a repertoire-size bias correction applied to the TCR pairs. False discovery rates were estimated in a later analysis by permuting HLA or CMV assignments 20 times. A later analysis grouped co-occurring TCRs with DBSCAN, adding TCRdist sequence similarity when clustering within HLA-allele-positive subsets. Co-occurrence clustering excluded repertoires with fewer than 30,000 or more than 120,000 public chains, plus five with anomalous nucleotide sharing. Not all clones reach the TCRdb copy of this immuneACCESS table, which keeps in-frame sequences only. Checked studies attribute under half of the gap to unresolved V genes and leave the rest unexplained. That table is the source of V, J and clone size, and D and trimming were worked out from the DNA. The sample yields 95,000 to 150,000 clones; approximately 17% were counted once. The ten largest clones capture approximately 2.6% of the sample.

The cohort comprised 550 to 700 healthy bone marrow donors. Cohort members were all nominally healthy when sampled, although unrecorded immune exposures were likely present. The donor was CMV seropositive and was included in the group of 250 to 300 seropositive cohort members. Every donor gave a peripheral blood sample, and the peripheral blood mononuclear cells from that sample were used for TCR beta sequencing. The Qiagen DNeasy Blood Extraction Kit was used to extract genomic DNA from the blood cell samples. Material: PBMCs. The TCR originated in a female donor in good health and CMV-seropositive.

The CDR3 in this case is CASSQKDRVDEQFF. The DNA reads TGTGCCAGCAGCCAAAAGGACAGGGTCGATGAGCAGTTCTTC. The chain links TRBV4-2 with TRBJ2-1; TRBD1 aligns with 8 central bases. CDR1 and CDR2, per the germline V gene, are LGHNA and YNFKEQ. V trim: 2 bases; J trim: 8 bases; unmatched bases: 5. From cysteine to phenylalanine, the CDR3 is 14 amino acids long. Only CDR3 DNA remains: 42 bases, in frame from the first base.